What follows are 3 T cell receptor beta chains derived from one specimen sequenced in a study of blood T cell repertoires in COVID-19. Sequenced by immunoSEQ multiplex PCR; TCRdb stores in-frame clones only, minus some. The table has 120,000 to 150,000 clones, 79% seen once. Sample: peripheral blood. These receptors were collected from a man between 50 and 59 years old with active or convalescent COVID-19.

V is TRBV24-1 and J is TRBJ1-2; the match to TRBD1 covers 7 bases. The ends lost 7 bases at V and 2 bases at J; junction bases unmatched: 3. CDR1 and CDR2 from the germline V gene are KGHDR and SFDVKD. This CDR3 region has 13 residues. CDR3 DNA sequence: TGTGCCACCAGGCAGGGGGAAAACTATGGCTACACCTTC. It yields the protein CATRQGENYGYTF.

This chain connects TRBV6-2 or TRBV6-3 to TRBJ1-4, with TRBD1 matching 7 bases. This CDR3 spans 15 amino acids. J gave up 2 bases and V 0 bases, and 0 bases lay outside the gene matches. The germline V gene encodes CDR1 MNHEY and CDR2 SVGEGT. The CDR3: CASSYSGQTNEKLFF. As DNA, the CDR3 is TGTGCCAGCAGTTACTCGGGACAGACTAATGAAAAACTGTTTTTT.

The genes are TRBV11-1 and TRBJ2-1, with 8 bases matching TRBD2. The CDR3 extends over 16 amino acids. CDR1 is SGHAT and CDR2 is FQDESV in the germline V gene (reference sequence). V was pared by 3 bases and J by 7 bases, with 11 bases of the junction left unmatched. CDR3 sequence: CASSLRGSGRGNEQFF. CDR3 nucleotide sequence: TGTGCCAGCAGCTTGCGAGGAAGCGGGAGAGGAAATGAGCAGTTCTTC.